Below, 32 T cell receptor beta chains from the same sample are listed, as sequenced in a study of T cell responses to AZD1222 COVID-19 vaccine. The method was immunoSEQ multiplex PCR; TCRdb's version includes in-frame clones alone and lacks a portion of them. The sample carries about 130,000 clones, roughly 93% recorded once. The source was peripheral blood, collected on day 0 of AZD1222 vaccination. The receptors were gathered from an adult in good health.

CDR3 DNA: TGTGCCAGTAAAAGGGCCTCTGGAAACACCATATATTTT. It specifies CASKRASGNTIYF. The chain carries TRBV19 and TRBJ1-3; D is unresolved. With 7 bases removed from V and 0 bases from J, the gap between germline ends came to 7 bases. Germline CDR1 and CDR2: LNHDA and SQIVND (reference sequence). The CDR3 contains 13 residues.

As concerns this clone: This CDR3 is also generated by other DNA sequences in the sample. V usage is TRBV12-3 or TRBV12-4 and J usage is TRBJ1-1; the D gene is possibly TRBD1 (5 bases). CDR3 length: 11 residues. Trimming took 5 bases from V and 5 from J, leaving 6 bases between them. DNA of the CDR3: TGTGCCAGCAGTGGGGGGACTGAAGCTTTCTTT. Encoded protein: CASSGGTEAFF.

V and J are TRBV18 and TRBJ2-7; TRBD2 matches at 7 bases. There are 15 residues in the CDR3. V shed 6 bases, J shed 1 base, and the junction held 9 bases outside the gene matches. CDR1 KGHSH and CDR2 LQKENI come from the germline V gene. The CDR3 DNA reads TGTGCCAGCTCGCCCGGCGCTAGCGGTTCCTACGAGCAGTACTTC. Its protein is CASSPGASGSYEQYF.

V usage is TRBV7-9 and J usage is TRBJ2-1; 7 bases line up with TRBD2. The trim removed 3 bases at V and 5 bases at J, leaving 10 bases unmatched. This CDR3 contains 16 residues. Germline assignment: CDR1 SEHNR and CDR2 FQNEAQ (reference sequence). The CDR3 protein is CASSLNTGTTNNEQFF. The CDR3 DNA follows: TGTGCCAGCAGCTTGAATACCGGGACTACAAACAATGAGCAGTTCTTC. The full variable domain, its missing parts supplied by reference TRBV7-9 and TRBJ2-1, is DTGVSQNPRHKITKRGQNVTFRCDPISEHNRLYWYRQTLGQGPEFLTYFQNEAQLEKSRLLSDRFSAERPKGSFSTLEIQRTEQGDSAMYLCASSLNTGTTNNEQFFGPGTRLTVL.

This clone was seen a handful of times. V is TRBV6-2 or TRBV6-3 and J is TRBJ2-7, with D possibly being TRBD2 (6 bases). Germline lookup yields CDR1 MNHEY and CDR2 SVGEGT. CDR3 length: 14 amino acids. With 1 base removed from V and 2 bases from J, the gap between germline ends came to 9 bases. The CDR3 reads CASSYYGRPYEQYF. CDR3 DNA sequence: TGTGCCAGCAGTTACTACGGGAGACCCTACGAGCAGTACTTC.

The V call is TRBV3-1 (or the pseudogene TRBV3-2), the J call TRBJ2-7, with D hard to call. CDR1 is LGHDT, CDR2 YNNKEL, per germline (reference sequence). V was clipped by 4 bases and J by 7 bases, with 14 bases between them. This CDR3 comprises 13 residues. CDR3 protein: CASSRVGPGEQYF. CDR3 nucleotides: TGTGCCAGCAGCCGGGTCGGGCCCGGGGAGCAGTACTTC.

V gene TRBV29-1 combines with J gene TRBJ1-4; D gene unclear. Trimming removed 6 bases from V and 8 bases from J, with 16 bases in between. CDR3 length equals 13 residues. The germline CDR1 and CDR2 sequences are SQVTM and ANQGSEA. This CDR3 is CSVQKVTGEKLFF. CDR3 DNA sequence: TGCAGCGTCCAAAAGGTGACGGGGGAAAAACTGTTTTTT.

The sample holds one count of this clone. The chain combines TRBV28 with TRBJ2-5; D may be TRBD2 (5 bases). Germline V CDR1 and CDR2: MDHEN, SYDVKM. The CDR3 is made up of 13 amino acids. V lost 5 bases, J lost 0 bases, and 7 bases lay in between. The CDR3 nucleotides are TGTGCCAGCAGTCCCGGGGACCAAGAGACCCAGTACTTC. It codes for CASSPGDQETQYF.

The chain combines TRBV15 with TRBJ1-4, with D tentatively TRBD1 (6 bases). Germline CDR1 is LNHNV and CDR2 is YYDKDF (reference sequence). Between the trimmed V and J ends, which lost 5 bases and 4 bases, there was a span of 17 bases. The CDR3 spans 16 residues. CDR3 protein: CATSGRGQGLNEKLFF. CDR3 nucleotide sequence: TGTGCCACCAGCGGCCGGGGGCAAGGCCTTAATGAAAAACTGTTTTTT.

The genes are TRBV3-1 (or the pseudogene TRBV3-2) and TRBJ2-3; 7 bases map to TRBD2. J lost 8 bases, V lost 4 bases, and 15 bases had no gene match. This CDR3 has 16 residues. Germline V gene sequence: CDR1 LGHDT, CDR2 YNNKEL (reference sequence). CDR3 region: CASSPTRSGGGGTQYF. Written as DNA, the CDR3 is TGTGCCAGCAGCCCAACCAGGAGCGGTGGCGGGGGTACGCAGTATTTT.

The chain uses TRBV28 and TRBJ2-7, with D perhaps TRBD2 (5 bases). The germline CDR1 and CDR2 sequences are MDHEN and SYDVKM. There are 16 residues in the CDR3. V dropped 3 bases and J dropped 2 bases, with 17 bases sitting between them. The CDR3 loop is CASSFSLALLTYEQYF. The CDR3 bases are TGTGCCAGCAGTTTCTCGCTAGCCTTGCTCACCTACGAGCAGTACTTC.

This chain joins TRBV19 and TRBJ1-1; tentatively, D is TRBD1 (6 bases). The length of the CDR3 is 15 residues. Per the germline V gene, CDR1 is LNHDA and CDR2 is SQIVND (reference sequence). Deletions cut 4 bases from V and 5 bases from J, with 17 bases between. CDR3 nucleotides: TGTGCCAGTAGTAAAGGGGCAGGGGTAAGGACTGAAGCTTTCTTT. It encodes CASSKGAGVRTEAFF.

V is TRBV29-1 and J is TRBJ2-3, with 7 bases aligning to TRBD1. There are 14 residues in the CDR3. Trimming at V came to 5 bases and at J to 4 bases, leaving 9 bases not matched to a gene. CDR1 is SQVTM, CDR2 ANQGSEA, per germline. The CDR3 DNA follows: TGCAGCGTTACCTTGGGACAGCGGTCAGATACGCAGTATTTT. Residues: CSVTLGQRSDTQYF.

The chain links TRBV7-2 to TRBJ1-5, with unresolved D. Germline loops: CDR1 SGHTA, CDR2 FQGNSA. This CDR3 region has 12 residues. V gave up 3 bases and J gave up 5 bases, with 5 bases separating them. This CDR3 reads CASSLDYQPQHF. CDR3 nucleotides: TGTGCCAGCAGCTTGGATTATCAGCCCCAGCATTTT.

This chain uses TRBV12-3 or TRBV12-4 with TRBJ2-1, with a tentative D call TRBD2 (5 bases). CDR3 length: 12 residues. V was shortened by 1 base and J by 9 bases, with 7 bases between the two germline ends. CDR3 protein: CASSLGGLEQFF. Here the CDR3 DNA reads TGTGCCAGCAGTTTAGGAGGGCTTGAGCAGTTCTTC.

The rearrangement uses TRBV9 and TRBJ2-7, with 9 bases aligning to TRBD1. The junction had 9 bases not matched to a gene; V was cut back by 5 bases and J by 3 bases. Germline V gives CDR1 SGDLS, CDR2 YYNGEE. CDR3 length: 15 residues. The CDR3 protein is CASSPRDRAYYEQYF. CDR3 nucleotide sequence: TGTGCCAGCAGTCCCCGGGACAGGGCGTACTACGAGCAGTACTTC.

The chain is built from TRBV3-1 (or the pseudogene TRBV3-2) and TRBJ1-1, with 7 bases that match TRBD1. This CDR3 region has 13 residues. V was pared by 2 bases and J by 6 bases, with 3 bases of the junction left unmatched. The germline V gene encodes CDR1 LGHDT and CDR2 YNNKEL (reference sequence). The CDR3 protein is CASSQSQGAEAFF. CDR3 nucleotides: TGTGCCAGCAGCCAATCGCAGGGGGCTGAAGCTTTCTTT.

In its sample, this clone was seen once. The chain couples TRBV28 to TRBJ1-2; tentatively, D is TRBD1 (5 bases). V was pared by 6 bases and J by 5 bases, with 16 bases between. The CDR3 length is 14 residues. The germline gives CDR1 MDHEN, CDR2 SYDVKM. The CDR3 DNA is TGTGCCAGCAGCCTGGGGGGTTTACGGTATGGCTACACCTTC. This codes for CASSLGGLRYGYTF.

The chain employs TRBV7-8 and TRBJ2-2, with 8 bases lining up with TRBD1. The germline V gene has CDR1 SGHVS and CDR2 FQNEAQ. The CDR3 loop spans 15 amino acids. V gave up 4 bases and J gave up 6 bases; unmatched junction bases: 7. The CDR3 nucleotides are TGTGCCAGCAGCTCGCAGGGGGCGCTCGCCGGGGAGCTGTTTTTT. Amino acids: CASSSQGALAGELFF.

The genes are TRBV30 and TRBJ1-3, with D unresolved. From germline, CDR1 is GTSNPN and CDR2 SVGIG (reference sequence). The CDR3 has 12 amino acids. Between the trimmed V and J ends, which lost 5 bases and 2 bases, there was a span of 7 bases. The CDR3 DNA sequence: TGTGCCTGGGCCCGGACTGGAAACACCATATATTTT. Translation: CAWARTGNTIYF.

The chain links TRBV4-3 to TRBJ2-3; TRBD2 agrees at 13 bases. This CDR3 spans 16 amino acids. Germline V lookup: CDR1 LGHNA, CDR2 YSLEER. Trimming at V came to 0 bases and at J to 8 bases, leaving 5 bases not matched to a gene. CDR3 region: CASSQDWTSGRGTQYF. The CDR3 nucleotides read TGCGCCAGCAGCCAAGACTGGACTAGCGGGAGAGGTACGCAGTATTTT.

The gene calls are TRBV5-5 and TRBJ1-1, with a weak D call TRBD1 (5 bases). The V gene's germline CDR1 is SGHKS and CDR2 YYEKEE (reference sequence). The CDR3 contains 14 residues. Trimming took off 2 bases at V and 0 bases at J, with 8 bases between the two ends. The CDR3 here is CASSFQGVNTEAFF. The CDR3 nucleotides are TGTGCCAGCAGCTTTCAGGGAGTGAACACTGAAGCTTTCTTT.

The chain uses TRBV12-3 or TRBV12-4 and TRBJ2-1; D remains unclear. V was trimmed by 2 bases and J by 12 bases, leaving 11 bases between them. This CDR3 has 12 residues. The CDR3 loop reads CASSLPPGSQFF. The CDR3 DNA sequence: TGTGCCAGCAGTTTACCTCCGGGTTCGCAGTTCTTC.

This clone came up a few times. The V gene is TRBV2, the J gene TRBJ1-2; TRBD1 matches at 10 bases. The CDR3 runs to 16 residues. J gave up 5 bases and V 0 bases, and 6 bases lay outside the gene matches. CDR1 SNHLY and CDR2 FYNNEI come from the germline V gene. CDR3 residues: CASSEAKGQGRYGYTF. The CDR3 DNA is TGTGCCAGCAGTGAAGCCAAGGGACAGGGGAGGTATGGCTACACCTTC.

This clone was seen only once. The chain couples TRBV28 to TRBJ2-3; D is ambiguous. V lost 7 bases and J 3 bases, leaving 8 bases between the germline ends. This CDR3 comprises 12 residues. Germline V CDR1 and CDR2: MDHEN, SYDVKM. The CDR3, as DNA: TGTGCCAGCATGGACGCAACAGATACGCAGTATTTT. It specifies CASMDATDTQYF.

The chain couples TRBV14 to TRBJ2-1; D is undetermined. The CDR3 runs to 16 residues. The V end lost 1 base, the J end lost 4 bases, and 14 bases lay between the germline ends. Germline V gene data show CDR1 as SGHDN and CDR2 as FVKESK. CDR3 protein: CASSQVARFGYNEQFF. CDR3 sequence (DNA): TGTGCCAGCAGCCAAGTCGCGCGATTCGGTTACAATGAGCAGTTCTTC.

V gene TRBV29-1 combines with J gene TRBJ2-5, with TRBD1 identical over 7 bases. The CDR3 runs 12 residues. The junction had 5 bases not matched to a gene; V was cut back by 8 bases and J by 2 bases. Germline V gives CDR1 SQVTM, CDR2 ANQGSEA. CDR3 in amino acids: CSSGQSQETQYF. The DNA of the CDR3 is TGCAGCTCGGGACAGTCACAAGAGACCCAGTACTTC.

The CDR3 DNA sequence: TGTGCCAGCAGTTACTCGCCAGGACAGGGTGCTGAAAAACTGTTTTTT. This codes for CASSYSPGQGAEKLFF. This chain links TRBV6-6 with TRBJ1-4; 8 bases are a match to TRBD1. CDR3 length: 16 amino acids. Germline V gene data show CDR1 as MNHNY and CDR2 as SVGAGI (reference sequence). V shed 0 bases and J 7 bases; nucleotides not matched to a gene: 7.

This clone was seen a single time. The V and J genes are TRBV28 and TRBJ1-5; 9 positions match TRBD1. Germline V gene data show CDR1 as MDHEN and CDR2 as SYDVKM. With 6 bases clipped from V and 3 bases from J, the junction kept 6 bases outside the gene matches. The CDR3 sequence is 15 residues long. This chain's CDR3 is CASSLGDRVNQPQHF. CDR3 nucleotides: TGTGCCAGCAGCCTGGGGGACAGGGTCAATCAGCCCCAGCATTTT.

The chain links TRBV4-1 to TRBJ1-2, with a possible D match to TRBD1 (5 bases). Germline-derived CDR1 and CDR2 are MGHRA and YSYEKL. The CDR3 extends over 11 amino acids. Trimming pared 8 bases from V and 1 base from J, leaving 5 bases between. The CDR3 loop reads CASGGNYGYTF. The CDR3 DNA reads as TGCGCCAGCGGGGGTAACTATGGCTACACCTTC.

The chain carries TRBV2 and TRBJ1-2; 8 nucleotides align to TRBD1. Trimming at V came to 6 bases and at J to 6 bases, leaving 3 bases not matched to a gene. Germline V gives CDR1 SNHLY, CDR2 FYNNEI. This CDR3 spans 12 amino acids. The CDR3 bases are TGTGCCAGCAGACAGACAGGGGATGGCTACACCTTC. This gives the protein CASRQTGDGYTF.

This clone has a single count. The V call is TRBV4-1, the J call TRBJ1-2; D gene uncertain. There are 15 residues in the CDR3. Between the trimmed V and J ends, which lost 1 base and 7 bases, there was a span of 16 bases. In germline, CDR1 is MGHRA, CDR2 YSYEKL. The CDR3 spells CASSQALTVSGGYTF. CDR3 coding DNA: TGCGCCAGCAGCCAAGCGTTAACAGTCTCCGGTGGCTACACCTTC.